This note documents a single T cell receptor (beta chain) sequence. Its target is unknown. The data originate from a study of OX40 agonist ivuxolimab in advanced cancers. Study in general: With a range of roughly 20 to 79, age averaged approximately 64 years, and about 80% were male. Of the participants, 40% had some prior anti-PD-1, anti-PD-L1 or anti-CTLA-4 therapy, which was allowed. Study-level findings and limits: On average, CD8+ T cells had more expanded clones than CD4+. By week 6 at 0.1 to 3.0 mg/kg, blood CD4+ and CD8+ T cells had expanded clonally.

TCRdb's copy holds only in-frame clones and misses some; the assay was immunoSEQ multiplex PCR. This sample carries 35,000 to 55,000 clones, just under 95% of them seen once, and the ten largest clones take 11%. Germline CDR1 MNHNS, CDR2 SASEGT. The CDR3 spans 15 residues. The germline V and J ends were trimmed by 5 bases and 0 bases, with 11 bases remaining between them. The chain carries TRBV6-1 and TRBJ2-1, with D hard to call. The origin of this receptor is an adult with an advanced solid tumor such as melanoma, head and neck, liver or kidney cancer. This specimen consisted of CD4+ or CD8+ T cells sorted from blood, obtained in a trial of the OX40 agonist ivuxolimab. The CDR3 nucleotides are TGTGCCAGCAGTAATGACGGAAGCTCCTACAATGAGCAGTTCTTC. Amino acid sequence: CASSNDGSSYNEQFF.